The source of this T cell receptor (beta chain) is a study of CD8 T cells in Susac syndrome. The CDR3 loop spans 14 amino acids. With V trimmed by 5 bases and J by 7 bases, 5 bases remained unmatched. Random hexamers were used to reverse transcribe an amount of roughly 0.5 to 1 ug RNA. TCRdb redid the calling of the immunoSEQ multiplex PCR reads with MiXCR, one entry per CDR3 protein. The sample lists some 130,000 distinct CDR3 sequences, 85% to 95% occurring once. The sample taken for sequencing was CD8+ T cells from PBMCs. This receptor was taken from a human donor with Susac syndrome. The rearrangement links TRBV12-3 or TRBV12-4 to TRBJ1-4, with TRBD1 matching over 9 bases. CDR3 nucleotide sequence: TGTGCCAGCAGTCCGGGACAGGGTGGTGAAAAACTGTTTTTT. It yields the protein CASSPGQGGEKLFF.